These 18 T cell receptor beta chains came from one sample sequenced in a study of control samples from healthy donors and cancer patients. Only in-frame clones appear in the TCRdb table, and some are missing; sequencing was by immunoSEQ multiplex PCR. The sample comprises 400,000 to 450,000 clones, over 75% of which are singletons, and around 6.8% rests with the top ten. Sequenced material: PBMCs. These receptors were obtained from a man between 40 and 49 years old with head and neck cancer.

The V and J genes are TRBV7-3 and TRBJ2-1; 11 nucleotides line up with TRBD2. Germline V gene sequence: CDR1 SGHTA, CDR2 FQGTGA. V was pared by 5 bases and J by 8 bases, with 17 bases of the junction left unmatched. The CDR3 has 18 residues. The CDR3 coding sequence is TGTGCCAGCAGCGACCCAGCCCACGGTAGCGGGGGGGTCGATGAGCAGTTCTTC. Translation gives CASSDPAHGSGGVDEQFF.

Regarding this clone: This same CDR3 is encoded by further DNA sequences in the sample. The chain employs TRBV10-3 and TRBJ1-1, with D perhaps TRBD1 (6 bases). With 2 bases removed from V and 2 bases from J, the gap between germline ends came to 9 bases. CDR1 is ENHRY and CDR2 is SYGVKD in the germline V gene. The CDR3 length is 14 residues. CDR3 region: CAISEGGRNTEAFF. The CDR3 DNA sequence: TGTGCCATCAGTGAGGGGGGCCGCAACACTGAAGCTTTCTTT.

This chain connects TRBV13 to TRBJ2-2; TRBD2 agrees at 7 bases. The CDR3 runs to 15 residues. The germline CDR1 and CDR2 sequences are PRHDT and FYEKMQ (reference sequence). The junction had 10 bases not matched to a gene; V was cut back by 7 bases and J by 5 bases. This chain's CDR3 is CASTQGRGSTGELFF. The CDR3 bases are TGTGCCAGCACACAAGGGCGGGGGTCAACCGGGGAGCTGTTTTTT.

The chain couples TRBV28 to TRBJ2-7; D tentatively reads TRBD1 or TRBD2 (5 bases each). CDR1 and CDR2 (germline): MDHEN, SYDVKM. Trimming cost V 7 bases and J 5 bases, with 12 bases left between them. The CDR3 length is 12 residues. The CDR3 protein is CASNVWGNEQYF. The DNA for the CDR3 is TGTGCCAGCAATGTCTGGGGGAACGAGCAGTACTTC.

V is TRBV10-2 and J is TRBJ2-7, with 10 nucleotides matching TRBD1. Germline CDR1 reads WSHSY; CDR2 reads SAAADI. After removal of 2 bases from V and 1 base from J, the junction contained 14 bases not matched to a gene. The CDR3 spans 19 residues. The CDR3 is CASSEPSRDRGLASYEQYF. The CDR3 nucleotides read TGCGCCAGCAGTGAGCCCAGTAGGGACAGGGGATTGGCTTCCTACGAGCAGTACTTC.

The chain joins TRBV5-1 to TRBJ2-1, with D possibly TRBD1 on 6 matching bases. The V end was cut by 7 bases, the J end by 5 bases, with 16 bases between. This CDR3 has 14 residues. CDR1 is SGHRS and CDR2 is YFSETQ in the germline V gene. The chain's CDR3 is CASGDNQDHNEQFF. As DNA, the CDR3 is TGCGCCAGCGGGGACAACCAAGACCACAATGAGCAGTTCTTC.

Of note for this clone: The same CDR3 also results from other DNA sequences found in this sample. In DNA form, the CDR3 reads TGTGCCAGCAGCGGACAGGGGGCGGGCTATGGCTACACCTTC. This codes for CASSGQGAGYGYTF. The V and J genes are TRBV9 and TRBJ1-2; 10 bases align to TRBD1. In germline, CDR1 is SGDLS, CDR2 YYNGEE. The V segment lost 3 bases and the J segment 4 bases; nucleotides outside the gene matches: 3. The CDR3 is 14 residues long.

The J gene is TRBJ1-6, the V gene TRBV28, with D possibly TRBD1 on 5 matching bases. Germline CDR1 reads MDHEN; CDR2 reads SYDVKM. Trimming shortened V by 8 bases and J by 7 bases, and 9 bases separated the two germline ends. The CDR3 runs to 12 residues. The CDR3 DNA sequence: TGTGCCAGCCGGACAACAAATTCACCCCTCCACTTT. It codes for CASRTTNSPLHF. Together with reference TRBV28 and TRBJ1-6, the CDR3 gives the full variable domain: DVKVTQSSRYLVKRTGEKVFLECVQDMDHENMFWYRQDPGLGLRLIYFSYDVKMKEKGDIPEGYSVSREKKERFSLILESASTNQTSMYLCASRTTNSPLHFGNGTRLTVT.

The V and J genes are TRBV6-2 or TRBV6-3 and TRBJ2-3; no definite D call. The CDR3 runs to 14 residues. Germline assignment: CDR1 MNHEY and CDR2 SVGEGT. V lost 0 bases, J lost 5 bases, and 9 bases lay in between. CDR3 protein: CASSYSIRGDTQYF. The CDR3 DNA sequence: TGTGCCAGCAGTTACTCGATCCGCGGAGATACGCAGTATTTT.

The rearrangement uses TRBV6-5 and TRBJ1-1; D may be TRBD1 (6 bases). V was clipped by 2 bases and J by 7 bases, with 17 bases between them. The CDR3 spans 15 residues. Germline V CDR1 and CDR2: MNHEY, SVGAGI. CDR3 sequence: CASSYIAGALFEAFF. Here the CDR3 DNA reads TGTGCCAGCAGTTACATCGCAGGGGCATTATTTGAAGCTTTCTTT.

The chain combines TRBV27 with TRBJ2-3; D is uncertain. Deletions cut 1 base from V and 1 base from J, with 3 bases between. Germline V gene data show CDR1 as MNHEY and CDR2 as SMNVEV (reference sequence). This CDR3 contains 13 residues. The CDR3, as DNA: TGTGCCAGCAGTTTATTCGGCACAGATACGCAGTATTTT. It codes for CASSLFGTDTQYF.

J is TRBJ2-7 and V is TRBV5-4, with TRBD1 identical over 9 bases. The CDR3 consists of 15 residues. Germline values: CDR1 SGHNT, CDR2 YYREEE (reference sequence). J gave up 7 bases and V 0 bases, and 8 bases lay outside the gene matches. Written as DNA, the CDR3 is TGTGCCAGCAGCTTGGCGGACAGGGGATCTCGGGAGCAGTACTTC. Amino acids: CASSLADRGSREQYF.

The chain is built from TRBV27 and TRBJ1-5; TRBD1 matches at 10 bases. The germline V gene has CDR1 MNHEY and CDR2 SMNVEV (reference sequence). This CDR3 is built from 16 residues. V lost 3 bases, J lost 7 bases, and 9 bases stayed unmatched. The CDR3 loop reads CASSFFSGQGHQPQHF. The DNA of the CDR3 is TGTGCCAGCAGTTTTTTCTCGGGACAGGGGCACCAGCCCCAGCATTTT.

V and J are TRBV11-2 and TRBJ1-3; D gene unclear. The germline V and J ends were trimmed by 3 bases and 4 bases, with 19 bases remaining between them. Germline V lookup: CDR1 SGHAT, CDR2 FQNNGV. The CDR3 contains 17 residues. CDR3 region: CASSFSRRPGRGNTIYF. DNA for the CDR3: TGTGCCAGCAGCTTCAGCCGACGTCCGGGCAGAGGAAACACCATATATTTT. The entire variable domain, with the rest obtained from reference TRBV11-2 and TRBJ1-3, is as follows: EAGVAQSPRYKIIEKRQSVAFWCNPISGHATLYWYQQILGQGPKLLIQFQNNGVVDDSQLPKDRFSAERLKGVDSTLKIQPAKLEDSAVYLCASSFSRRPGRGNTIYFGEGSWLTVV.

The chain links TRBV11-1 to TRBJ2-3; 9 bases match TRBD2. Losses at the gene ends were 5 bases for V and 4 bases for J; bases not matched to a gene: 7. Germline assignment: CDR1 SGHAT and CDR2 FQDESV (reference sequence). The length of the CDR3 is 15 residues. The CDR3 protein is CASSDSGSTSDTQYF. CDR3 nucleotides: TGTGCCAGCAGCGATAGCGGGAGTACGTCAGATACGCAGTATTTT. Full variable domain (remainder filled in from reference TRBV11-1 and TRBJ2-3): EAEVAQSPRYKITEKSQAVAFWCDPISGHATLYWYRQILGQGPELLVQFQDESVVDDSQLPKDRFSAERLKGVDSTLKIQPAELGDSAMYLCASSDSGSTSDTQYFGPGTRLTVL.

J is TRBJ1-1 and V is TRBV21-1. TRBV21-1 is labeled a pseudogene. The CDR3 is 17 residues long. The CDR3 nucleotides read TGTGCCAGCAGCAAGGTAAAGAGTGTCACAATGAACACTGAAGCTTTCTTT. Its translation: CASSKVKSVTMNTEAFF.

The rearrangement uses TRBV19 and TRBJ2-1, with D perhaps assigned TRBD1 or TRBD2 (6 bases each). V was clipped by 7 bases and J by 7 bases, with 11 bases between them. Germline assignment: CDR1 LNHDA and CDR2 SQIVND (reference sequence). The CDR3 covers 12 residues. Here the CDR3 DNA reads TGTGCCAGTACAAGGGGGAGGAATGAGCAGTTCTTC. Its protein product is CASTRGRNEQFF.

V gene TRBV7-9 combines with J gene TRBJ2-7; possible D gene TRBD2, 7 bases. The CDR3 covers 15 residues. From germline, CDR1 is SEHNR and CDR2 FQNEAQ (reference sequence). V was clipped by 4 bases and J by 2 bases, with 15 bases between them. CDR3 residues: CASSSGGGRTYEQYF. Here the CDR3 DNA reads TGTGCCAGCAGCTCGGGGGGCGGGAGAACCTACGAGCAGTACTTC.